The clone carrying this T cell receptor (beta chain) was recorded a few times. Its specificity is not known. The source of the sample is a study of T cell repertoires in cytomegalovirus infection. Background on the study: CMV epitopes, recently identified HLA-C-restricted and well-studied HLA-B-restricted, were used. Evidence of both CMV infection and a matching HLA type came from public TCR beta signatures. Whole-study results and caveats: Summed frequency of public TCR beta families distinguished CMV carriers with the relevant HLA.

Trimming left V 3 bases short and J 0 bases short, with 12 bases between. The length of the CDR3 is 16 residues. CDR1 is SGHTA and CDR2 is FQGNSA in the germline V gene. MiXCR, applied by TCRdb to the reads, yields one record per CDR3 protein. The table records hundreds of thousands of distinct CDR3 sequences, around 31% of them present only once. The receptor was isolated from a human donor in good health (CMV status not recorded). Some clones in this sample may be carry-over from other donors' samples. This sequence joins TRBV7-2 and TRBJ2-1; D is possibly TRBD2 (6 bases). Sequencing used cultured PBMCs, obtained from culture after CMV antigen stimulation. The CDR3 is CASSLVATSSYNEQFF. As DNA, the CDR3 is TGTGCCAGCAGCTTGGTAGCGACTAGCTCCTACAATGAGCAGTTCTTC.